This TCR beta chain was obtained from a study of technical replicates of blood from several donors. The J segment lost 4 bases and the V segment lost 1 base, leaving 1 base of the junction unmatched. Germline values: CDR1 SGHRS, CDR2 YFSETQ. The CDR3 extends over 13 amino acids. Repertoires were generated with immunoSEQ multiplex PCR, while TCRdb's copy carries only in-frame clones and drops some. The sample records under 85,000 clones, approximately 96% being singletons. Sequences were obtained from T cells isolated from PBMCs. The chain couples TRBV5-1 to TRBJ1-1; 7 nucleotides line up with TRBD1. This receptor was obtained from a human donor in good health. The CDR3 region has the DNA TGCGCCAGCAGCTTGTGGACAGGCACTGAAGCTTTCTTT. Protein product: CASSLWTGTEAFF.